This TCR beta chain was observed in a study of Ad26.COV2.S vaccination and SARS-CoV-2 variants. For the study at large: Intramuscular Ad26.COV2.S at 5x10^10 or 1x10^11 viral particles.

Some clones are missing from TCRdb's copy, which holds only in-frame ones; the method was immunoSEQ multiplex PCR. The data hold 350,000 to 500,000 clones, with about 88% observed a single time. Treatment in this sample: some 20 received Ad26.COV2.S at low or high dose, single or two shots; 5 received placebo; per-sample allocation not given. Day 63 after the first vaccine or placebo injection was the time point for sampling. This vaccine is an Ad26 vector that expresses the Wuhan-strain SARS-CoV-2 spike. Material: peripheral blood, obtained in a trial of Ad26.COV2.S vaccine versus placebo. This TCR was sampled from a person aged 18-65 years who received the Ad26.COV2.S COVID-19 vaccine or a placebo.

The CDR3 region has the DNA TGTGCCAGCAGCTTGGTCAGGGGGATAGAAGAGACCCAGTACTTC. Its translation is CASSLVRGIEETQYF. V gene TRBV7-6 combines with J gene TRBJ2-5; 7 positions agree with TRBD1. The CDR3 is 15 residues long. The V gene's germline CDR1 is SGHVS and CDR2 FNYEAQ. V shed 3 bases and J 3 bases; nucleotides not matched to a gene: 7.